These 11 T cell receptor beta chains were all obtained from the same sample, sequenced in a study of blood T cell repertoires in COVID-19. Profiling relied on immunoSEQ multiplex PCR, and the TCRdb table lists in-frame clones only, not all of them. The sample has about 40,000 clones, 88% seen once. The specimen was peripheral blood. These receptors all stem from a woman aged 70-85 years with acute or convalescent COVID-19.

V is TRBV29-1 and J is TRBJ1-2; the match to TRBD1 covers 7 bases. Trimming removed 7 bases from V and 2 bases from J; junction bases left unmatched: 4. The CDR3 is 12 amino acids. The germline gives CDR1 SQVTM, CDR2 ANQGSEA. Written as DNA, the CDR3 is TGCAGCGCGTCGGGACAGAACTATGGCTACACCTTC. Translating gives CSASGQNYGYTF.

The chain combines TRBV9 with TRBJ1-1; D ambiguous. CDR3 size: 14 residues. The germline gives CDR1 SGDLS, CDR2 YYNGEE. Trimming pared 0 bases from V and 4 bases from J, leaving 10 bases between. CDR3 protein: CASSVAGGSTEAFF. The DNA for the CDR3 is TGTGCCAGCAGCGTAGCGGGAGGATCCACTGAAGCTTTCTTT.

The chain uses TRBV7-2 and TRBJ2-3, with a weak D call TRBD2 (6 bases). The length of the CDR3 is 17 residues. V lost 4 bases and J 9 bases, leaving 26 bases between the germline ends. The V gene's germline CDR1 is SGHTA and CDR2 FQGNSA. The CDR3 region has the DNA TGTGCCAGCAGCTCACCGCGGTGGGTAGCGGACGGTGGGACGCAGTATTTT. Its protein is CASSSPRWVADGGTQYF.

The V and J genes are TRBV9 and TRBJ2-2; 7 nucleotides agree with TRBD1. The V and J ends lost 4 bases and 0 bases, in that order; junction bases with no gene match: 6. The germline V gene encodes CDR1 SGDLS and CDR2 YYNGEE. This CDR3 has 16 residues. For the CDR3, the DNA is TGTGCCAGCAGCCCCCGGGACAGAACGAACACCGGGGAGCTGTTTTTT. Translation gives CASSPRDRTNTGELFF.

CDR3 nucleotides: TGTGCCAGTGAGGGGGACCCTAGAGAGAACGAGCAGTACGTC. Protein: CASEGDPRENEQYV. The chain combines TRBV14 with TRBJ2-7, with D perhaps TRBD1 (6 bases). V lost 9 bases, J lost 5 bases, and 20 bases lay in between. The CDR3 consists of 14 residues. Germline V gene data show CDR1 as SGHDN and CDR2 as FVKESK.

This clone has just one count. The chain links TRBV5-6 to TRBJ2-7; perhaps TRBD1 as D (5 bases). The CDR3 loop spans 15 amino acids. The germline gives CDR1 SGHDT, CDR2 YYEEEE. V was trimmed by 4 bases and J by 0 bases, leaving 14 bases between them. CDR3 in amino acids: CASSGADTPSYEQYV. The CDR3 DNA reads as TGTGCCAGCAGCGGGGCCGACACTCCCTCCTACGAGCAGTACGTC.

This clone was counted a few times. Written as DNA, the CDR3 is TGTGCCAGCAGTTTGCAGGGATACACTGAAGCTTTCTTT. This translates into CASSLQGYTEAFF. The V and J genes are TRBV12-3 or TRBV12-4 and TRBJ1-1, with D perhaps matching TRBD1 (5 bases). V was cut by 3 bases and J by 3 bases, with 8 bases left in between. The CDR3 runs 13 residues.

V usage is TRBV19 and J usage is TRBJ1-5, with 7 bases lining up with TRBD1. The length of the CDR3 is 17 residues. V was clipped by 5 bases and J by 0 bases; unmatched bases: 10. Germline V gives CDR1 LNHDA, CDR2 SQIVND (reference sequence). CDR3 coding DNA: TGTGCCAGTAGTTCTCAACAGGGGTCGGGTAGCAATCAGCCCCAGCATTTT. It yields the protein CASSSQQGSGSNQPQHF.

This clone was seen a single time. This chain links TRBV7-8 with TRBJ2-1, with D possibly being TRBD1 (6 bases). Germline V CDR1 and CDR2: SGHVS, FQNEAQ. The V gene lost 4 bases and the J gene lost 3 bases, with 13 bases spanning the gap. This CDR3 is built from 15 residues. CDR3 bases: TGTGCCAGCAGCTATCAGGACAGCCTCTACAATGAGCAGTTCTTC. Its protein is CASSYQDSLYNEQFF.

The chain links TRBV28 to TRBJ2-5, with 9 bases aligning to TRBD1. The V and J ends lost 4 bases and 5 bases, in that order; junction bases with no gene match: 17. This CDR3 region has 18 residues. Germline CDR1 reads MDHEN; CDR2 reads SYDVKM. DNA for the CDR3: TGTGCCAGCAGTTCCGGCCTAATACAGGGGGCTACGGGGGAGACCCAGTACTTC. It translates to CASSSGLIQGATGETQYF.

V gene TRBV3-1 (or the pseudogene TRBV3-2) combines with J gene TRBJ2-5, with 9 bases fitting TRBD2. V lost 0 bases, J lost 5 bases, and 10 bases stayed unmatched. Looked up from germline, CDR1 is LGHDT and CDR2 is YNNKEL (reference sequence). The CDR3 consists of 17 residues. In DNA, the CDR3 is TGTGCCAGCAGCCAAGATCTGGGTAGCGGGAGTGGGGAGACCCAGTACTTC. Protein: CASSQDLGSGSGETQYF.